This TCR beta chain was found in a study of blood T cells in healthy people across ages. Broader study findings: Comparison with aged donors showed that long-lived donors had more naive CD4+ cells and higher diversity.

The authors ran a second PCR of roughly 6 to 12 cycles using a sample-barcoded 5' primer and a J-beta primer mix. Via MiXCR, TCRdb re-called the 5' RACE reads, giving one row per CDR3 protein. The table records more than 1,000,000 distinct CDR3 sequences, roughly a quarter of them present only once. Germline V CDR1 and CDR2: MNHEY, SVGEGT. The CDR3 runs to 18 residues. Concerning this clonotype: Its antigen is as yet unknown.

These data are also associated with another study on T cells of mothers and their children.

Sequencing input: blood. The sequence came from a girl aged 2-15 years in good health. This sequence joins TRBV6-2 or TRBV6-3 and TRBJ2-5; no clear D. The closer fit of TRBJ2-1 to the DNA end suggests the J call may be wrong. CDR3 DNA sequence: TGTGCCAGCAGTTACCCATCAGAATGGGGTCGGGTTCACAATGAGCAGTTCTTC. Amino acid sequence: CASSYPSEWGRVHNEQFF.